This T cell receptor beta chain was retrieved from a study of CD8 T cells in Susac syndrome. The RNA input was about 0.45 to 1 ug, and it was reverse transcribed with random hexamers. TCRdb reprocessed the immunoSEQ multiplex PCR reads with MiXCR, giving one entry per CDR3 protein. Of 300,000 or so distinct CDR3 sequences listed, about 91% are singletons. V was clipped by 1 base and J by 4 bases; unmatched bases: 10. The CDR3 covers 16 residues. TCR beta sequencing covered blood CD8+ and CD4+ T cells. Multiple sclerosis controls were treatment-naive patients with stable or active relapsing-remitting disease.

The origin of this receptor is a human donor with multiple sclerosis. The rearrangement links TRBV12-3 or TRBV12-4 to TRBJ2-7; TRBD1 agrees at 7 bases. Material: CD4+ T cells from PBMCs. The CDR3 sequence: CASSLDRGALGYEQYF. CDR3 DNA sequence: TGTGCCAGCAGTTTAGACAGGGGTGCGCTAGGGTACGAGCAGTACTTC.